Following are 24 T cell receptor beta chains from one sample sequenced in a study of technical replicates of blood from several donors. Generated by immunoSEQ multiplex PCR, the TCRdb table keeps only in-frame clones and is missing some. Of approximately 74,000 clones listed, 98% are singletons. Sequencing used T cells isolated from PBMCs. The receptor set was obtained from a human donor in good health.

The chain uses TRBV4-1 and TRBJ2-7; tentatively, D is TRBD2 (5 bases). The V end was cut by 3 bases, the J end by 5 bases, with 14 bases between. Per germline, CDR1 MGHRA and CDR2 YSYEKL. The CDR3 is 14 amino acids. The CDR3 DNA is TGCGCCAGCAGCCAGCCGGGAAAGGCTGACGAGCAGTACTTC. It translates to CASSQPGKADEQYF.

The rearrangement joins TRBV5-1 to TRBJ1-2; TRBD1 matches at 7 bases. CDR3 length: 14 amino acids. The J segment lost 3 bases and the V segment lost 4 bases, leaving 6 bases of the junction unmatched. CDR1 and CDR2 from the germline V gene are SGHRS and YFSETQ. The CDR3 nucleotides are TGCGCCAGCAGCGCGGAACAGGGGTACTATGGCTACACCTTC. Protein: CASSAEQGYYGYTF.

The rearrangement links TRBV6-1 to TRBJ1-3; D uncertain. CDR1 and CDR2 (germline): MNHNS, SASEGT. The CDR3 sequence is 12 residues long. V was pared by 7 bases and J by 2 bases, with 6 bases between. CDR3 nucleotide sequence: TGTGCCAGCAAAATCGCTGGAAACACCATATATTTT. Amino acids: CASKIAGNTIYF.

The J gene is TRBJ1-5, the V gene TRBV10-2; 9 nucleotides agree with TRBD1. V gave up 6 bases and J gave up 4 bases; unmatched junction bases: 1. This CDR3 region has 13 residues. Germline lookup yields CDR1 WSHSY and CDR2 SAAADI. The DNA for the CDR3 is TGCGCCAGCAGAGACAGGGGGAATCAGCCCCAGCATTTT. This codes for CASRDRGNQPQHF.

This chain joins TRBV2 and TRBJ1-2; 9 bases are a match to TRBD1. V dropped 6 bases and J dropped 3; count of bases not matched to a gene: 5. Germline lookup yields CDR1 SNHLY and CDR2 FYNNEI. CDR3 length equals 14 residues. The CDR3 protein is CASRDRTGDYGYTF. DNA of the CDR3: TGTGCCAGCAGAGATCGGACAGGGGACTATGGCTACACCTTC.

This clone was detected a few times. V gene TRBV5-1 combines with J gene TRBJ1-1, with 8 nucleotides matching TRBD1. Germline V gives CDR1 SGHRS, CDR2 YFSETQ. With V trimmed by 3 bases and J by 0 bases, 1 base remained unmatched. CDR3 size: 14 residues. CDR3 DNA: TGCGCCAGCAGCTCGACAGGGGTGAACACTGAAGCTTTCTTT. This sequence encodes CASSSTGVNTEAFF.

The chain employs TRBV19 and TRBJ1-5, with TRBD1 identical over 9 bases. Germline V gene data show CDR1 as LNHDA and CDR2 as SQIVND (reference sequence). This CDR3 has 16 residues. V was pared by 7 bases and J by 7 bases, with 14 bases of the junction left unmatched. CDR3 amino acids: CASNQGIGTGLQPQHF. DNA for the CDR3: TGTGCCAGTAATCAGGGGATCGGGACAGGGTTACAGCCCCAGCATTTT.

The table lists this clone with a count of one. The V and J genes are TRBV7-8 and TRBJ2-3; D might be TRBD1 (6 bases). Trimming shortened V by 5 bases and J by 0 bases, and 12 bases separated the two germline ends. The CDR3 totals 15 residues. Germline V CDR1 and CDR2: SGHVS, FQNEAQ. The CDR3 DNA follows: TGTGCCAGCAGCCGGATAAGGGGGAGCACAGATACGCAGTATTTT. This gives the protein CASSRIRGSTDTQYF.

This chain links TRBV4-2 with TRBJ1-1; no firm D call. The CDR3 has 11 amino acids. The germline V and J ends were trimmed by 2 bases and 7 bases, with 5 bases remaining between them. Looked up from germline, CDR1 is LGHNA and CDR2 is YNFKEQ. CDR3 coding DNA: TGTGCCAGCAGCCAACTAAATGAAGCTTTCTTT. Protein sequence: CASSQLNEAFF.

The chain uses TRBV28 and TRBJ1-5, with D tentatively TRBD1 (5 bases). The germline CDR1 and CDR2 sequences are MDHEN and SYDVKM. CDR3 length: 12 residues. V was clipped by 5 bases and J by 7 bases, with 9 bases between them. CDR3: CASSPREQPQHF. The CDR3 DNA follows: TGTGCCAGCAGTCCCAGGGAACAGCCCCAGCATTTT.

The V and J genes are TRBV4-1 and TRBJ1-4, with a possible D match to TRBD1 (6 bases). The germline V gene encodes CDR1 MGHRA and CDR2 YSYEKL. Trimming shortened V by 8 bases and J by 5 bases, and 18 bases separated the two germline ends. The CDR3 totals 15 residues. CDR3 loop: CASATGAGANEKLFF. CDR3 sequence (DNA): TGCGCCAGCGCCACCGGAGCGGGGGCCAATGAAAAACTGTTTTTT.

This clone occurred once. The chain uses TRBV7-6 and TRBJ1-4; no clear D gene. V lost 5 bases and J lost 4, with 20 bases in between. This CDR3 has 17 amino acids. The germline V gene encodes CDR1 SGHVS and CDR2 FNYEAQ. CDR3: CASSHPGLSSVNEKLFF. CDR3 sequence (DNA): TGTGCCAGCAGCCATCCGGGTCTTTCATCGGTTAATGAAAAACTGTTTTTT. Filled out from reference TRBV7-6 and TRBJ1-4, the complete variable domain reads GAGVSQSPRYKVTKRGQDVALRCDPISGHVSLYWYRQALGQGPEFLTYFNYEAQQDKSGLPNDRFSAERPEGSISTLTIQRTEQRDSAMYRCASSHPGLSSVNEKLFFGSGTQLSVL.

This clone was counted once. The CDR3 protein is CASSSKRGQGTLREYF. In nucleotides, the CDR3 is TGTGCCAGCAGTTCCAAAAGAGGACAGGGGACATTAAGGGAGTACTTC. This chain links TRBV28 with TRBJ2-7, with 9 bases identical to TRBD1. This CDR3 region has 16 residues. V shed 4 bases, J shed 11 bases, and the junction held 18 bases outside the gene matches. Germline V gives CDR1 MDHEN, CDR2 SYDVKM.

V and J are TRBV7-9 and TRBJ1-1; TRBD1 matches 8 bases. V lost 5 bases, J lost 5 bases, and 7 bases stayed unmatched. This CDR3 spans 14 amino acids. CDR1 is SEHNR and CDR2 is FQNEAQ in the germline V gene (reference sequence). The CDR3 sequence is CASSLQGAGTEAFF. CDR3 DNA sequence: TGTGCCAGCAGCCTTCAGGGGGCAGGGACTGAAGCTTTCTTT.

The chain joins TRBV4-1 to TRBJ2-3, with TRBD1 identical over 7 bases. Trimming at V came to 5 bases and at J to 6 bases, leaving 14 bases not matched to a gene. Germline CDR1 reads MGHRA; CDR2 reads YSYEKL. The CDR3 extends over 16 amino acids. The CDR3 DNA reads as TGCGCCAGCAGCTTTAAAAGGGGACAGTTGCCCGATACGCAGTATTTT. Amino acid sequence: CASSFKRGQLPDTQYF.

This chain links TRBV9 with TRBJ2-1, with 10 bases that match TRBD1. Looked up from germline, CDR1 is SGDLS and CDR2 is YYNGEE. This CDR3 is built from 15 residues. The ends lost 1 base at V and 4 bases at J; junction bases unmatched: 2. CDR3 sequence: CASSVRTGGYNEQFF. In DNA form, the CDR3 reads TGTGCCAGCAGCGTAAGGACAGGGGGTTACAATGAGCAGTTCTTC.

This chain links TRBV11-3 with TRBJ2-6; D uncertain. The CDR3 consists of 16 residues. From germline, CDR1 is SGHNT and CDR2 YENEEA. V shed 1 base and J shed 0 bases, with 7 bases lying between them. In DNA form, the CDR3 reads TGTGCCAGCAGCTTAGGCGGCAACTCTGGGGCCAACGTCCTGACTTTC. The encoded protein is CASSLGGNSGANVLTF. Full variable domain (outside the CDR3, taken from reference TRBV11-3 and TRBJ2-6): EAGVVQSPRYKIIEKKQPVAFWCNPISGHNTLYWYLQNLGQGPELLIRYENEEAVDDSQLPKDRFSAERLKGVDSTLKIQPAELGDSAVYLCASSLGGNSGANVLTFGAGSRLTVL.

The chain employs TRBV11-2 and TRBJ2-5; the match to TRBD2 covers 14 bases. V was clipped by 1 base and J by 7 bases; unmatched bases: 5. The CDR3 is 16 amino acids. Germline CDR1 reads SGHAT; CDR2 reads FQNNGV. CDR3 sequence reads: CASSLAGLAGEVTQYF. DNA for the CDR3: TGTGCCAGCAGCTTAGCGGGACTAGCGGGGGAAGTGACCCAGTACTTC.

This sequence joins TRBV7-3 and TRBJ2-3, with 7 nucleotides matching TRBD1. The trim removed 6 bases at V and 2 bases at J, leaving 8 bases unmatched. The germline gives CDR1 SGHTA, CDR2 FQGTGA. This CDR3 is built from 15 residues. The CDR3 protein is CASSPRDSNTDTQYF. The CDR3, as DNA: TGTGCCAGCAGTCCCCGGGACAGCAACACAGATACGCAGTATTTT.

The chain carries TRBV5-1 and TRBJ2-5; 12 bases are a match to TRBD1. The CDR3 is 16 residues long. The V gene end was trimmed by 4 bases and the J gene end by 5 bases; junction bases not matched to a gene: 9. Germline CDR1 SGHRS, CDR2 YFSETQ. Here the CDR3 reads CASSRGTGGRMETQYF. CDR3 bases: TGCGCCAGCAGCAGAGGGACAGGGGGCAGAATGGAGACCCAGTACTTC.

The chain couples TRBV9 to TRBJ2-1; a possible D gene is TRBD1 (5 bases). The germline V and J ends were trimmed by 4 bases and 4 bases, with 24 bases remaining between them. The V gene's germline CDR1 is SGDLS and CDR2 YYNGEE. This CDR3 has 18 amino acids. The CDR3 DNA reads TGTGCCAGCAGCTCGCCCAAGGCAATGAGACAGCGTTACAATGAGCAGTTCTTC. Translation gives CASSSPKAMRQRYNEQFF.

The V gene is TRBV27, the J gene TRBJ1-2; TRBD1 matches at 11 bases. V gave up 6 bases and J gave up 5 bases; unmatched junction bases: 11. CDR1 is MNHEY, CDR2 SMNVEV, per germline (reference sequence). The CDR3 runs 16 residues. The DNA for the CDR3 is TGTGCCAGCAGGTCCGGGACAGGGGGACCGCTTTATGGCTACACCTTC. Translating it yields CASRSGTGGPLYGYTF.

In DNA, the CDR3 is TGTGCCAGCAGCTCCGGGTACGAGCAGTACTTC. Amino acid sequence: CASSSGYEQYF. This chain joins TRBV14 and TRBJ2-7, with D unclear. The CDR3 totals 11 residues. With 5 bases removed from V and 4 bases from J, the gap between germline ends came to 6 bases. Germline CDR1 is SGHDN and CDR2 is FVKESK.

The V call is TRBV7-3, the J call TRBJ1-2; 8 positions match TRBD1. Germline values: CDR1 SGHTA, CDR2 FQGTGA. This CDR3 is built from 15 residues. The trim removed 3 bases at V and 7 bases at J, leaving 10 bases unmatched. CDR3 sequence reads: CASSLNQGAVSGYTF. Here the CDR3 DNA reads TGTGCCAGCAGCTTGAACCAGGGGGCCGTTTCTGGCTACACCTTC. The variable domain in full, completed from reference TRBV7-3 and TRBJ1-2, reads GAGVSQTPSNKVTEKGKYVELRCDPISGHTALYWYRQSLGQGPEFLIYFQGTGAADDSGLPNDRFFAVRPEGSVSTLKIQRTERGDSAVYLCASSLNQGAVSGYTFGSGTRLTVV.